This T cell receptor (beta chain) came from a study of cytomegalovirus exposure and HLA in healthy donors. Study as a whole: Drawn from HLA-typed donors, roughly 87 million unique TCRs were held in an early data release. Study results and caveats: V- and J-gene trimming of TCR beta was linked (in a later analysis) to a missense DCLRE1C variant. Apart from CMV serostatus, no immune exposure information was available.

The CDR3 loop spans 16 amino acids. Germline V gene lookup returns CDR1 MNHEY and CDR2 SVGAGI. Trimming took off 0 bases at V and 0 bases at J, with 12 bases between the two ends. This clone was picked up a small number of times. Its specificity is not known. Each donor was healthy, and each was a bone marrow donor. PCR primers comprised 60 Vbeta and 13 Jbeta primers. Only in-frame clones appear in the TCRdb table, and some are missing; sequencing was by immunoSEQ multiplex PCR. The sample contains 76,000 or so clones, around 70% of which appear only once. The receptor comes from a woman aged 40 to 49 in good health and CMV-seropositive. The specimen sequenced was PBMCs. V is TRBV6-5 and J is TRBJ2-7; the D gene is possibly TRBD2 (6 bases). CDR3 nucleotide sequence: TGTGCCAGCAGTTACTCGACCGGCGGGGCCTCCTACGAGCAGTACTTC. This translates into CASSYSTGGASYEQYF.